The T cell receptor beta chain described here comes from a study of cytomegalovirus exposure and HLA in healthy donors. Findings and caveats of the study: Clonal expansion was found to be greater in HLA-associated TCR beta chains than in equally common others in a later analysis. The classifier reportedly diagnosed cytomegalovirus status with high specificity and sensitivity.

60 Vbeta and 13 Jbeta primers were used in PCR. Repertoires were generated with immunoSEQ multiplex PCR, while TCRdb's copy carries only in-frame clones and drops some. The sample lists 150,000 or so clones, roughly four fifths seen once, with about 1.6% in the top ten. To note about this clone: Its antigen is not identified.

Germline loops: CDR1 SNHLY, CDR2 FYNNEI. V was clipped by 3 bases and J by 4 bases, with 16 bases between them. The CDR3 covers 15 residues. The rearrangement links TRBV2 to TRBJ2-7; TRBD2 is a possible D gene (5 bases). This TCR came from a man aged 40-55 years in good health and CMV-seronegative. The sample was PBMCs. DNA of the CDR3: TGTGCCAGCAGTGATAAAGCGGAGTCGACATACGAGCAGTACTTC. Translation: CASSDKAESTYEQYF. The complete variable domain, with remaining parts taken from reference TRBV2 and TRBJ2-7, reads EPEVTQTPSHQVTQMGQEVILRCVPISNHLYFYWYRQILGQKVEFLVSFYNNEISEKSEIFDDQFSVERPDGSNFTLKIRSTKLEDSAMYFCASSDKAESTYEQYFGPGTRLTVT.